Listed below are T cell receptor beta chains from one sample, sequenced in a study of cytomegalovirus exposure and HLA in healthy donors. Sequenced by immunoSEQ multiplex PCR; TCRdb stores in-frame clones only, minus some. The data show approximately 150,000 clones, with 80% seen just once and about 2% held by the top ten. Sample: PBMCs. These receptors were collected from a human donor in good health. Each CDR3 is given with its conserved first and last residue. Fields, in order: clone size, J gene, D gene, V gene, CDR3 protein, CDR3 DNA. The D gene is left open where the match is weak. Size is omitted from some rows. Given values are once, few, many or a class for expanded clones.

.,TRBJ2-1,TRBD2,TRBV7-3,CASSSSGVYNEQFF,TGTGCCAGCAGCTCTAGCGGGGTCTACAATGAGCAGTTCTTC
once,TRBJ2-1,TRBD1,TRBV19,CASSIWDRGPEQFF,TGTGCCAGTAGTATTTGGGACAGGGGGCCCGAGCAGTTCTTC
.,TRBJ1-2,.,TRBV19,CASSIRGLDGYTF,TGTGCCAGTAGTATTAGAGGTCTCGATGGCTACACCTTC
.,TRBJ1-2,.,TRBV6-5,CASSRDIRGYGYTF,TGTGCCAGCAGCAGGGACATCCGCGGCTATGGCTACACCTTC
.,TRBJ1-2,TRBD1,TRBV4-1,CASSQDPQGVYYGYTF,TGCGCCAGCAGCCAAGATCCCCAGGGGGTATACTATGGCTACACCTTC
.,TRBJ1-6,.,TRBV15,CATSRDPSSYNSPLHF,TGTGCCACCAGCAGAGATCCGAGCTCCTATAATTCACCCCTCCACTTT
.,TRBJ1-6,.,TRBV14,CASSQDPRWNSPLHF,TGTGCCAGCAGCCAAGATCCCAGGTGGAATTCACCCCTCCACTTT
.,TRBJ1-1,.,TRBV11-2,CASSAYVTDTEAFF,TGTGCCAGCAGCGCATACGTGACAGACACTGAAGCTTTCTTT
.,TRBJ2-7,TRBD1,TRBV18,CASSPGTGYEQYF,TGTGCCAGCTCCCCCGGGACAGGCTACGAGCAGTACTTC
.,TRBJ2-7,.,TRBV5-1,CASSLDPRTSYEQYF,TGCGCCAGCAGCTTGGATCCCAGGACTTCCTACGAGCAGTACTTC
.,TRBJ1-1,.,TRBV10-3,CAISESRGRRAFF,TGTGCCATCAGTGAGTCTCGAGGGAGAAGAGCTTTCTTT
.,TRBJ2-1,TRBD1,TRBV7-8,CASSWGQGTYNEQFF,TGTGCCAGCAGCTGGGGACAGGGCACCTACAATGAGCAGTTCTTC
.,TRBJ1-2,.,TRBV7-2,CASSLGAAWGYTF,TGTGCCAGCAGCTTAGGGGCAGCATGGGGCTACACCTTC
few,TRBJ1-4,TRBD1,TRBV7-2,CASSLTGGDLRKLFF,TGTGCCAGCAGCTTAACAGGGGGCGATCTCCGAAAACTGTTTTTT
.,TRBJ2-1,.,TRBV18,CATTDLSTYNEQFF,TGTGCCACCACGGACTTATCGACCTACAATGAGCAGTTCTTC
.,TRBJ2-7,.,TRBV4-1,CASSQGQGNTEQYF,TGCGCCAGCAGCCAAGGCCAGGGGAACACCGAGCAGTACTTC
.,TRBJ2-7,.,TRBV5-5,CASSYGGVFEQYF,TGTGCCAGCAGTTACGGCGGGGTTTTCGAGCAGTACTTC
.,TRBJ2-7,.,TRBV19,CASSMNFFYEQYF,TGTGCCAGTAGTATGAACTTCTTCTACGAGCAGTACTTC
once,TRBJ1-4,TRBD1,TRBV5-4,CASSSGQVTTNEKLFF,TGTGCCAGCAGCTCGGGACAGGTGACAACTAATGAAAAACTGTTTTTT
.,TRBJ1-1,TRBD1,TRBV11-3,CASSPQTGTNTEAFF,TGTGCCAGCAGCCCCCAGACAGGGACGAACACTGAAGCTTTCTTT
.,TRBJ1-4,.,TRBV7-8,CAGSLVGAGNEKLFF,TGTGCCGGCAGCTTAGTTGGGGCCGGCAATGAAAAACTGTTTTTT
.,TRBJ2-2,.,TRBV5-6,CASSRPAAGELFF,TGTGCCAGCAGCCGGCCCGCGGCCGGGGAGCTGTTTTTT
.,TRBJ2-2,TRBD2,TRBV5-1,CASSLAPATGGAYGELFF,TGCGCCAGCAGCTTGGCCCCGGCTACCGGGGGGGCTTACGGGGAGCTGTTTTTT
.,TRBJ2-7,TRBD2,TRBV6-5,CASSYGIAGAYEQYF,TGTGCCAGCAGTTACGGGATAGCGGGGGCCTACGAGCAGTACTTC
.,TRBJ2-2,.,TRBV6-4,CASSVSSEAGELFF,TGTGCCAGCAGTGTCTCGAGTGAGGCCGGGGAGCTGTTTTTT
.,TRBJ2-3,.,TRBV5-4,CASRKTGTHTGTQYF,TGTGCCAGCAGGAAAACCGGGACTCACACAGGTACGCAGTATTTT
.,TRBJ2-3,.,TRBV6-5,CASSVLPSTDTQYF,TGTGCCAGCAGTGTCCTACCCAGCACAGATACGCAGTATTTT
few,TRBJ1-1,TRBD1,TRBV4-3,CASTMILRDSETEAFF,TGCGCCAGCACTATGATCCTCCGGGACAGTGAGACTGAAGCTTTCTTT
.,TRBJ1-1,.,TRBV7-2,CASSPLVRGISEAFF,TGTGCCAGCAGCCCCCTAGTTAGGGGGATAAGTGAAGCTTTCTTT
few,TRBJ1-2,.,TRBV19,CASSIAPTRRDGYTF,TGTGCCAGTAGTATAGCCCCGACGCGGCGGGATGGCTACACCTTC
.,TRBJ1-1,TRBD1,TRBV10-3,CAIGSGTGTGGTEAFF,TGTGCCATCGGGAGCGGGACAGGGACAGGGGGCACTGAAGCTTTCTTT
.,TRBJ1-2,TRBD1,TRBV4-3,CASSQLGQGGYGYTF,TGCGCCAGCAGCCAGCTCGGACAGGGCGGCTATGGCTACACCTTC
.,TRBJ1-4,.,TRBV2,CASSEFRNEKLFF,TGTGCCAGCAGTGAATTTAGAAATGAAAAACTGTTTTTT
.,TRBJ1-1,.,TRBV9,CASSASSGGTEAFF,TGTGCCAGCAGCGCGTCATCGGGGGGGACTGAAGCTTTCTTT
.,TRBJ2-7,.,TRBV7-2,CASSLAVSSSYEQYF,TGTGCCAGCAGCTTAGCGGTATCGAGCTCCTACGAGCAGTACTTC
.,TRBJ2-7,TRBD1,TRBV19,CASSIGDRGYEQYF,TGTGCCAGTAGTATAGGGGACAGGGGCTACGAGCAGTACTTC
.,TRBJ1-4,TRBD1,TRBV4-1,CASSQDGTGDEKLFF,TGCGCCAGCAGCCAAGATGGCACAGGGGATGAAAAACTGTTTTTT
.,TRBJ1-4,TRBD1,TRBV18,CASSPTGALPPTNEKLFF,TGTGCCAGCTCACCTACAGGGGCCCTACCCCCAACTAATGAAAAACTGTTTTTT
.,TRBJ2-1,TRBD2,TRBV10-1,CASSEKLAGGNEQFF,TGCGCCAGCAGTGAGAAGCTAGCGGGGGGGAATGAGCAGTTCTTC
.,TRBJ1-3,.,TRBV7-2,CASRSDRRWF,TGTGCCAGCAGGAGTGACAGAAGGTGGTTT
.,TRBJ1-4,.,TRBV4-1,CASSPQAGVNEKLFF,TGCGCCAGCAGCCCCCAGGCCGGCGTTAATGAAAAACTGTTTTTT
.,TRBJ1-1,.,TRBV5-1,CASSFRRGTEAFF,TGCGCCAGCAGCTTCCGTCGGGGCACTGAAGCTTTCTTT
once,TRBJ2-7,TRBD2,TRBV5-4,CASSPSPTSGGYEQYF,TGTGCCAGCAGCCCGAGCCCGACTAGCGGGGGCTACGAGCAGTACTTC
.,TRBJ2-7,.,TRBV29-1,CSATILQGGGQYF,TGCAGCGCCACGATATTACAGGGTGGTGGGCAGTACTTC
.,TRBJ1-2,TRBD1,TRBV5-1,CASSLTGAPTNYGYTF,TGCGCCAGCAGCTTGACAGGGGCACCAACTAACTATGGCTACACCTTC
.,TRBJ1-1,.,TRBV5-1,CASSLEPGMNTEAFF,TGCGCCAGCAGCTTGGAGCCGGGGATGAACACTGAAGCTTTCTTT
.,TRBJ1-2,TRBD1,TRBV4-1,CASSQPGQGNYGYTF,TGCGCCAGCAGCCAACCGGGACAGGGAAACTATGGCTACACCTTC
.,TRBJ2-1,TRBD1,TRBV5-6,CASSRDRETGEQFF,TGTGCCAGCAGCCGGGACAGGGAAACGGGTGAGCAGTTCTTC
once,TRBJ2-5,TRBD1,TRBV5-4,CASSSKTDRPQETQYF,TGTGCCAGCAGCTCGAAAACGGACAGGCCCCAAGAGACCCAGTACTTC
.,TRBJ1-1,.,TRBV11-2,CASSFYRAATEAFF,TGTGCCAGCAGCTTTTACAGGGCGGCAACTGAAGCTTTCTTT
.,TRBJ1-1,TRBD1,TRBV10-2,CASSTSDRGGTEAFF,TGCGCCAGCAGTACCAGCGACAGGGGAGGCACTGAAGCTTTCTTT
.,TRBJ1-3,.,TRBV7-2,CASSQTSSGNTIYF,TGTGCCAGCAGCCAGACAAGCTCTGGAAACACCATATATTTT
.,TRBJ2-2,.,TRBV11-2,CASSPRVWQNTGELFF,TGTGCCAGCAGCCCCCGGGTATGGCAGAACACCGGGGAGCTGTTTTTT